Listed here are 10 T cell receptor beta chains from one sample, sequenced in a study of T-cell memory formation after mild COVID-19. One entry per CDR3 protein, called by TCRdb with MiXCR from the 5' RACE reads. The data hold hundreds of thousands of distinct CDR3 sequences, with 25% to 30% observed a single time. Sequencing used PBMCs or a T cell subset sorted from them (not recorded which). Every receptor here comes from an adult woman who had mild COVID-19 (a few samples of this study predate the infection). Cell type and time point are not known.

CDR3 DNA sequence: TGTGCCAGTAGTGTCGGAGACTTCTACGAGCAGTACTTC. This translates into CASSVGDFYEQYF. V gene TRBV19 combines with J gene TRBJ2-7, with D uncertain. This CDR3 comprises 13 residues. From germline, CDR1 is LNHDA and CDR2 SQIVND (reference sequence). Trimming left V 5 bases short and J 3 bases short, with 11 bases between. The full variable domain, its missing parts supplied by reference TRBV19 and TRBJ2-7, is DGGITQSPKYLFRKEGQNVTLSCEQNLNHDAMYWYRQDPGQGLRLIYYSQIVNDFQKGDIAEGYSVSREKKESFPLTVTSAQKNPTAFYLCASSVGDFYEQYFGPGTRLTVT.

This clonotype was recorded a few times. The chain is built from TRBV7-2 and TRBJ1-6; D is unresolved. CDR1 is SGHTA, CDR2 FQGNSA, per germline. The V end was cut by 5 bases, the J end by 9 bases, with 14 bases between. This CDR3 region has 14 residues. The CDR3: CASSPSPPTSPLHF. The CDR3 bases are TGTGCCAGCAGCCCATCGCCCCCTACTTCACCCCTCCACTTT.

This chain links TRBV20-1 with TRBJ2-7; possibly TRBD1 or TRBD2 for D (5 bases each). Trimming removed 5 bases at V and 4 bases at J, with 15 bases between. This CDR3 has 13 amino acids. In germline, CDR1 is DFQATT, CDR2 SNEGSKA (reference sequence). In DNA form, the CDR3 reads TGCAGTGCTTACCGGGACGGAAGTTACGAGCAGTACTTC. Protein: CSAYRDGSYEQYF.

This clonotype was observed a handful of times. The V call is TRBV7-2, the J call TRBJ2-1; 7 bases align to TRBD2. CDR1 is SGHTA, CDR2 FQGNSA, per germline. V lost 0 bases, J lost 0 bases, and 8 bases stayed unmatched. The CDR3 covers 18 residues. The CDR3 DNA reads as TGTGCCAGCAGCTTAGCAGCGGGAAAGGGGAGCTCCTACAATGAGCAGTTCTTC. It translates to CASSLAAGKGSSYNEQFF.

The CDR3 protein is CASSLVSAPAGTQYF. In nucleotides, the CDR3 is TGTGCCAGCAGCTTAGTGAGCGCCCCCGCGGGGACCCAGTACTTC. The rearrangement links TRBV7-9 to TRBJ2-5; a weak D match, TRBD2 (5 bases). CDR3 length equals 15 residues. Germline CDR1 reads SEHNR; CDR2 reads FQNEAQ (reference sequence). Trimming removed 1 base at V and 7 bases at J, with 16 bases between.

The chain recombines TRBV7-9 with TRBJ1-1, with 7 bases matching TRBD1. The V segment lost 5 bases and the J segment 5 bases; nucleotides outside the gene matches: 14. Germline values: CDR1 SEHNR, CDR2 FQNEAQ (reference sequence). This CDR3 contains 16 residues. The CDR3 loop is CASSPRQGNLGTEAFF. CDR3 nucleotide sequence: TGTGCCAGCAGCCCCCGACAGGGAAATCTGGGGACTGAAGCTTTCTTT.

V usage is TRBV6-4 and J usage is TRBJ2-1; unclear D gene. The CDR3 runs 14 residues. V dropped 2 bases and J dropped 8 bases, with 13 bases sitting between them. Germline loops: CDR1 MRHNA, CDR2 SNTAGT. CDR3 DNA: TGTGCCAGCAGTGACGGTTACGGGCGTGATGAGCAGTTCTTC. Its translation: CASSDGYGRDEQFF.

The table lists this clonotype with a few counts. The chain recombines TRBV27 with TRBJ2-5; a possible D gene is TRBD1 (6 bases). This CDR3 is built from 13 residues. V gave up 8 bases and J gave up 5 bases, with 15 bases separating them. Germline V gene data show CDR1 as MNHEY and CDR2 as SMNVEV (reference sequence). CDR3 residues: CASGNTGMETQYF. The CDR3 DNA is TGTGCCAGCGGGAATACAGGGATGGAGACCCAGTACTTC.

This clonotype was detected a few times. The V and J genes are TRBV7-8 and TRBJ1-2; no reliable D call. Germline CDR1 SGHVS, CDR2 FQNEAQ. Trimming stripped 3 bases from V and 0 bases from J, with 8 bases between. CDR3 size: 14 residues. This chain's CDR3 is CASSLIGTNYGYTF. The CDR3 DNA follows: TGTGCCAGCAGCTTGATTGGGACTAACTATGGCTACACCTTC. The full variable domain, in which reference TRBV7-8 and TRBJ1-2 provide the parts outside the CDR3, is GAGVSQSPRYKVAKRGQDVALRCDPISGHVSLFWYQQALGQGPEFLTYFQNEAQLDKSGLPSDRFFAERPEGSVSTLKIQRTQQEDSAVYLCASSLIGTNYGYTFGSGTRLTVV.

The CDR3 loop reads CASTPWTDEQYF. Written as DNA, the CDR3 is TGTGCCAGCACCCCGTGGACGGACGAGCAGTACTTC. The chain combines TRBV12-3 or TRBV12-4 with TRBJ2-7; D gene uncertain. The CDR3 totals 12 residues. V lost 7 bases and J 5 bases, leaving 12 bases between the germline ends.